Listed below are T cell receptor beta chains from one sample, sequenced in a study of T cell responses to AZD1222 COVID-19 vaccine. The table came from immunoSEQ multiplex PCR; TCRdb's copy has only in-frame clones and leaves some out. The sample records 90,000 to 95,000 clones, 85% to 90% being singletons. This sample comprised peripheral blood, obtained 28 days after the second AZD1222 dose. Receptors originate from an adult who received the AZD1222 COVID-19 vaccine. Both conserved end residues are part of each CDR3. D genes are given only for firm matches. The listing skips clone size in some rows; elsewhere it reads once, few, many or a size class.

TRBJ2-2 | NA | TRBV29-1 | NA | CSVSGYRTDTGELFF | TGCAGCGTTAGCGGATACCGGACGGACACCGGGGAGCTGTTTTTT
TRBJ2-3 | TRBD2 | TRBV5-1 | few | CASRSGLAGGNTQYF | TGCGCCAGCAGATCGGGACTAGCGGGAGGTAATACGCAGTATTTT
TRBJ2-7 | NA | TRBV6-6 | once | CASKEGAEEQYF | TGTGCCAGCAAGGAGGGGGCGGAGGAGCAGTACTTC
TRBJ2-1 | TRBD2 | TRBV13 | NA | CASSLAGLADNNEQFF | TGTGCCAGCAGCTTAGCGGGACTAGCGGATAACAATGAGCAGTTCTTC
TRBJ1-6 | NA | TRBV23-1 | NA | CASSQRDHASYNSPLHF | TGCGCCAGCAGTCAACGGGACCATGCCTCCTATAATTCACCCCTCCACTTT
TRBJ2-7 | NA | TRBV28 | NA | CASSTQGRGAYEQYF | TGTGCCAGCAGTACACAGGGAAGGGGTGCCTACGAGCAGTACTTC
TRBJ1-2 | NA | TRBV12-3/TRBV12-4 | NA | CASSLDRNYGYTF | TGTGCCAGCAGTTTAGACAGAAACTATGGCTACACCTTC
TRBJ1-5 | TRBD1 | TRBV5-6 | NA | CASSIRGLPQHF | TGTGCCAGCAGTATCAGGGGGCTGCCCCAGCATTTT
TRBJ2-1 | TRBD1 | TRBV25-1 | NA | CASEQGEQFF | TGTGCCAGTGAACAGGGGGAGCAGTTCTTC
TRBJ2-7 | TRBD2 | TRBV11-2 | NA | CASSSLTSGSYEQYF | TGTGCCAGCAGCTCACTGACTAGCGGCTCCTACGAGCAGTACTTC
TRBJ1-2 | NA | TRBV5-1 | NA | CASSFRGEGGYGYTF | TGCGCCAGCAGCTTCAGGGGAGAGGGCGGTTATGGCTACACCTTC
TRBJ2-2 | NA | TRBV7-2 | NA | CASRASVPNTGELFF | TGTGCCAGCCGAGCTAGCGTCCCCAACACCGGGGAGCTGTTTTTT
TRBJ2-2 | TRBD2 | TRBV6-5 | NA | CASSNREGQNGELFF | TGTGCCAGCAGTAACCGGGAGGGCCAGAACGGGGAGCTGTTTTTT
TRBJ1-1 | TRBD1 | TRBV9 | few | CASSVGTGDFIEAFF | TGTGCCAGCAGCGTAGGAACAGGGGACTTTATCGAAGCTTTCTTT
TRBJ2-7 | NA | TRBV19 | NA | CASSQTSGLYEQYF | TGTGCCAGTAGTCAGACAAGCGGGCTCTACGAGCAGTACTTC
TRBJ1-2 | TRBD1 | TRBV7-2 | NA | CASSLAPLAGGDGYTF | TGTGCCAGCAGCTTAGCCCCCTTAGCAGGGGGGGATGGCTACACCTTC
TRBJ2-3 | TRBD2 | TRBV7-9 | NA | CASRTFGIAGDNIGTQYF | TGTGCCAGCAGGACCTTCGGGATAGCGGGGGACAACATAGGTACGCAGTATTTT
TRBJ2-5 | TRBD1 | TRBV24-1 | NA | CATSDSRGTGLQETQYF | TGTGCCACCAGTGATTCGAGGGGGACAGGACTCCAAGAGACCCAGTACTTC
TRBJ1-2 | TRBD1 | TRBV2 | NA | CASSERIGIGGGGGGYTF | TGTGCCAGCAGTGAACGGATCGGCATAGGAGGGGGCGGAGGAGGCTACACCTTC
TRBJ2-7 | TRBD1 | TRBV11-2 | NA | CASSIKGTDSYEQYF | TGTGCCAGCAGCATCAAAGGGACAGATTCCTACGAGCAGTACTTC
TRBJ1-1 | NA | TRBV7-8 | NA | CASSTQVQGASAEAFF | TGTGCCAGCAGCACCCAAGTCCAGGGAGCTAGCGCTGAAGCTTTCTTT
TRBJ2-3 | TRBD1 | TRBV24-1 | once | CATSDQRTGISADTQYF | TGTGCCACCAGTGATCAAAGGACAGGGATTAGCGCAGATACGCAGTATTTT
TRBJ1-3 | TRBD1 | TRBV5-1 | NA | CASSVTGTGAGNTIYF | TGCGCCAGCAGCGTCACCGGGACAGGGGCTGGAAACACCATATATTTT
TRBJ2-2 | NA | TRBV5-1 | NA | CASSLTEGAGELFF | TGCGCCAGCAGCTTAACAGAGGGTGCCGGGGAGCTGTTTTTT
TRBJ1-4 | NA | TRBV12-3/TRBV12-4 | NA | CASSFSEKLFF | TGTGCCAGCAGTTTTAGTGAAAAACTGTTTTTT
TRBJ2-1 | TRBD1 | TRBV5-1 | NA | CASSVDRAGSEQFF | TGCGCCAGCAGCGTGGACAGGGCGGGGAGTGAGCAGTTCTTC
TRBJ1-5 | NA | TRBV6-2/TRBV6-3 | NA | CASSRGSDRLSNQPQHF | TGTGCCAGCAGCCGTGGGTCAGATCGACTGTCCAATCAGCCCCAGCATTTT
TRBJ2-5 | NA | TRBV5-1 | NA | CASSLGQGETQYF | TGCGCCAGCAGCTTGGGGCAAGGGGAGACCCAGTACTTC
TRBJ2-7 | NA | TRBV27 | NA | CASSLVGGEQYF | TGTGCCAGCAGTTTAGTAGGGGGCGAGCAGTACTTC
TRBJ2-5 | TRBD1 | TRBV7-8 | once | CASSYPGTGRETQYF | TGTGCCAGCAGCTACCCCGGGACAGGGCGGGAGACCCAGTACTTC
TRBJ2-1 | TRBD2 | TRBV11-3 | NA | CASSLLGTSGYNEQFF | TGTGCCAGCAGCTTGTTGGGGACTAGCGGATACAATGAGCAGTTCTTC
TRBJ1-1 | TRBD1 | TRBV28 | NA | CASSPLQGAPGGTEAFF | TGTGCCAGCAGTCCGCTCCAGGGGGCCCCCGGGGGGACTGAAGCTTTCTTT
TRBJ2-2 | NA | TRBV18 | once | CASSHYRENSTGELFF | TGTGCCAGCTCACACTACAGGGAAAATAGCACCGGGGAGCTGTTTTTT
TRBJ1-3 | NA | TRBV18 | NA | CASSPYVGAQGNTIYF | TGTGCCAGCTCACCCTACGTAGGGGCGCAAGGAAACACCATATATTTT
TRBJ1-3 | TRBD1 | TRBV28 | NA | CASSLSGTGYSGNTIYF | TGTGCCAGCAGTTTATCCGGGACAGGGTACTCTGGAAACACCATATATTTT
TRBJ2-6 | NA | TRBV5-6 | few | CASTPSEGANVLTF | TGTGCCAGCACCCCTTCCGAGGGGGCCAACGTCCTGACTTTC
TRBJ2-7 | NA | TRBV7-2 | NA | CASSYRTAGEQYF | TGTGCCAGCAGCTACCGGACAGCGGGCGAGCAGTACTTC
TRBJ1-2 | NA | TRBV6-5 | once | CASRRSNGYTF | TGTGCCAGCAGGCGGAGCAATGGCTACACCTTC
TRBJ1-6 | NA | TRBV2 | NA | CASSERRGTNNSPLHF | TGTGCCAGCAGTGAACGGCGGGGGACAAATAATTCACCCCTCCACTTT
TRBJ1-1 | NA | TRBV6-2/TRBV6-3 | once | CASSSQLLRGVNTEAFF | TGTGCCAGCAGCTCCCAACTTTTGCGGGGGGTAAACACTGAAGCTTTCTTT
TRBJ2-1 | NA | TRBV7-9 | NA | CASSPQVGHGLNEQFF | TGTGCCAGCAGCCCCCAGGTGGGACACGGCCTTAATGAGCAGTTCTTC
TRBJ1-6 | TRBD1 | TRBV5-1 | NA | CASSEVSQGADSPLHF | TGCGCCAGCAGCGAAGTTTCGCAGGGGGCGGATTCACCCCTCCACTTT
TRBJ2-1 | TRBD2 | TRBV27 | NA | CASSFSGRGNNEQFF | TGTGCCAGCAGTTTCAGCGGGAGGGGAAACAATGAGCAGTTCTTC
TRBJ1-1 | NA | TRBV11-2 | once | CASSQQGWTEAFF | TGTGCCAGCAGTCAACAGGGTTGGACTGAAGCTTTCTTT
TRBJ1-5 | TRBD1 | TRBV30 | NA | CAWRQGVSNQPQHF | TGTGCCTGGAGGCAGGGGGTGAGCAATCAGCCCCAGCATTTT
TRBJ2-1 | NA | TRBV4-3 | NA | CASSHLRWGKGDDEQFF | TGCGCCAGCAGCCACCTCCGATGGGGGAAAGGGGACGATGAGCAGTTCTTC
TRBJ1-2 | NA | TRBV6-5 | NA | CASRPTGNYGYTF | TGTGCCAGCAGACCGACAGGAAACTATGGCTACACCTTC
TRBJ2-7 | TRBD1 | TRBV4-1 | once | CASSRTGTGLSEQYF | TGCGCCAGCAGCCGGACCGGGACAGGGTTAAGCGAGCAGTACTTC
TRBJ2-7 | TRBD1 | TRBV7-2 | NA | CASSLAQGASYEQYF | TGTGCCAGCAGCTTAGCACAGGGGGCCTCCTACGAGCAGTACTTC
TRBJ1-5 | NA | TRBV6-5 | NA | CASSYSLAGINQPQHF | TGTGCCAGCAGTTACTCGTTGGCAGGGATCAATCAGCCCCAGCATTTT